These 25 T cell receptor beta chains share one sample of origin, sequenced in a study of T cells in women clearing cervical HPV infection. Method: immunoSEQ multiplex PCR; TCRdb's copy keeps in-frame clones and lacks some. Its clone listing holds roughly 49,000 clones. Sample: blood buffy coat. The receptor set was obtained from a woman between 18 and 75 years old with a cervical HPV16 infection that either progressed to CIN3+ or cleared (not recorded which).

As concerns this clone: The sequence runs out 3 residues before the end of the CDR3; the remainder is reconstructed from the germline J gene. The chain is built from TRBV5-4 and TRBJ2-7, with D possibly matching TRBD2 (5 bases). V was pared by 2 bases and J by 6 bases, with 12 bases between. The CDR3 sequence is 13 residues long. Germline CDR1 is SGHNT and CDR2 is YYREEE (reference sequence). The CDR3 DNA, read in part, is TGTGCCAGCAGCTTTTCCTCCGGGGTCGAG. It is translated as CASSFSSGVE. Given in full, the CDR3 is CASSFSSGVEQYF.

Points on this clone: The DNA ends 3 residues before the CDR3 does, and the rest of the CDR3 is filled in from the germline J gene. The chain joins TRBV2 to TRBJ2-3; D may be TRBD2 (6 bases). The CDR3 is made up of 15 amino acids. Germline CDR1 reads SNHLY; CDR2 reads FYNNEI. CDR3 region: CASSGARGALGTQYF. The covered CDR3 bases are TGTGCCAGCAGTGGGGCGCGGGGAGCACTGGGGACG.

Turning to this clone: The read is 3 residues too short to cover the CDR3 end, so that end is filled in from the germline J gene. The gene calls are TRBV20-1 and TRBJ1-5; D uncertain. V dropped 6 bases and J dropped 7 bases, with 10 bases sitting between them. The CDR3 consists of 11 residues. Germline V CDR1 and CDR2: DFQATT, SNEGSKA (reference sequence). The CDR3 DNA, read in part, is TGCAGTGCCCAGAGAGGCCAGCCC. This sequence encodes CSAQRGQP. The complete CDR3 reads CSAQRGQPQHF.

Comments on this clone: From the germline J gene comes the end of the CDR3, since the read stops 3 residues before it. The chain recombines TRBV20-1 with TRBJ1-5; 7 positions agree with TRBD1. The CDR3 runs to 14 residues. With V trimmed by 8 bases and J by 6 bases, 13 bases remained unmatched. Germline-derived CDR1 and CDR2 are DFQATT and SNEGSKA (reference sequence). CDR3 residues: CSTQGGRDAQPQHF. The sequenced part of the CDR3 DNA is TGCAGTACCCAGGGGGGCAGGGACGCTCAGCCC.

For this clone: Read coverage stops 3 residues before the CDR3 terminus; the germline J gene supplies the remainder. The chain couples TRBV28 to TRBJ1-6; TRBD1 matches 9 bases. The CDR3 contains 19 residues. Per germline, CDR1 MDHEN and CDR2 SYDVKM. Trimming at V came to 6 bases and at J to 0 bases, leaving 12 bases not matched to a gene. CDR3 bases read: TGTGCCAGCAGGGTACCGGGGACAGGGCAAAGCTCCTATAATTCACCC. As protein: CASRVPGTGQSSYNSP. In full, the CDR3 reads CASRVPGTGQSSYNSPLHF. The whole variable domain, remainder taken from reference TRBV28 and TRBJ1-6, is DVKVTQSSRYLVKRTGEKVFLECVQDMDHENMFWYRQDPGLGLRLIYFSYDVKMKEKGDIPEGYSVSREKKERFSLILESASTNQTSMYLCASRVPGTGQSSYNSPLHFGNGTRLTVT.

As for this clone: The read ends 3 residues shy of where the CDR3 ends; the end is completed using the germline J gene. The chain employs TRBV5-1 and TRBJ2-7; 8 bases line up with TRBD2. Trimming cost V 2 bases and J 3 bases; bases outside gene matches: 7. The germline gives CDR1 SGHRS, CDR2 YFSETQ. The CDR3 extends over 15 amino acids. Partial CDR3 DNA: TGCGCCAGCAGCTTACTATCCGGGACTAGCTACGAG. Translation gives CASSLLSGTSYE. In full, the CDR3 reads CASSLLSGTSYEQYF.

In the case of this clone: The DNA ends 3 residues before the CDR3 does, and the rest of the CDR3 is filled in from the germline J gene. J is TRBJ2-3 and V is TRBV28; possibly TRBD1 for D (6 bases). CDR1 and CDR2 from the germline V gene are MDHEN and SYDVKM. The CDR3 sequence is 15 residues long. CDR3 bases read: TGTGCCAGCAGTTTACCCGGGACAAATTATCAGCCG. It translates to CASSLPGTNYQP. The full CDR3 reads CASSLPGTNYQPQYF.

Details on this clone: The read gets to within 3 residues of the CDR3 end, and the germline J gene fills in the rest. The V and J genes are TRBV12-3 or TRBV12-4 and TRBJ2-5; TRBD1 agrees at 9 bases. CDR3 size: 14 residues. The junction had 7 bases not matched to a gene; V was cut back by 6 bases and J by 5 bases. CDR3 loop: CASREGQGGETQYF. Partial CDR3 DNA: TGTGCCAGCAGGGAGGGACAGGGAGGGGAGACC.

Comments on this clone: The sequenced fragment ends 3 residues before the CDR3 boundary, so the rest is inferred from the germline J gene. The chain has TRBV5-1 and TRBJ2-3; 7 positions agree with TRBD2. After removal of 1 base from V and 2 bases from J, the junction contained 10 bases not matched to a gene. The germline CDR1 and CDR2 sequences are SGHRS and YFSETQ. This CDR3 spans 17 amino acids. CDR3 bases read: TGCGCCAGCAGCTTGTGGCGGCAGGGAGGGAACACAGATACG. The encoded protein is CASSLWRQGGNTDT. The whole CDR3 sequence is CASSLWRQGGNTDTQYF.

A remark on this clone: The missing CDR3 end, 3 residues past where the read stops, is filled in from the germline J gene. The V and J genes are TRBV10-1 and TRBJ2-3; 8 bases are a match to TRBD1. The V gene's germline CDR1 is WNHNN and CDR2 SYGVQD (reference sequence). V lost 6 bases and J lost 5; bases outside the gene matches: 4. This CDR3 region has 13 residues. The CDR3 bases that were read are TGCGCCAGCAGCGACAGGGGACGAGATACG. Translated: CASSDRGRDT. The full CDR3 protein is CASSDRGRDTQYF.

A note on this clone: The junction does not match germline at one end; this may be a read error. The read falls 3 residues short of the CDR3 end, and the missing part is taken from the germline J gene. Other DNA sequences in the sample encode the same CDR3. The gene calls are TRBV7-8 and TRBJ1-3; D might be TRBD1 (5 bases). Germline lookup yields CDR1 SGHVS and CDR2 FQNEAQ. The CDR3 sequence is 15 residues long. This chain's CDR3 is CASSRPDRFGNTIYF. CDR3 DNA (partial): TGTGCCAGCAGCCGTCCCGACAGATTCGGAAACACG.

As for this clone: The sequence runs out 3 residues before the end of the CDR3; the remainder is reconstructed from the germline J gene. V gene TRBV7-7 combines with J gene TRBJ2-3; tentatively, D is TRBD1 (5 bases). This CDR3 contains 14 residues. Trimming took off 0 bases at V and 5 bases at J, with 9 bases between the two ends. Germline-derived CDR1 and CDR2 are SSHAT and FNYEAQ (reference sequence). The sequenced CDR3 bases are TGTGCCAGCAGCTTAGCAGGGGCCCGAGATACG. It yields the protein CASSLAGARDT. Given in full, the CDR3 is CASSLAGARDTQYF.

To note about this clone: The read comes to an end 3 residues before the CDR3 does, leaving the germline J gene to fill in the end. The V call is TRBV7-6, the J call TRBJ2-2; 8 positions match TRBD2. Germline V lookup: CDR1 SGHVS, CDR2 FNYEAQ. V was clipped by 2 bases and J by 6 bases; unmatched bases: 2. This CDR3 is built from 14 residues. The part of the CDR3 DNA that was read is TGTGCCAGCAGCTTAACGGGGGGGGCCGGGGAG. Translated: CASSLTGGAGE. The entire CDR3 protein reads CASSLTGGAGELFF.

The CDR3 bases that were read are TGTGCCAGCTCACCACCGGGACAGGCCATAAAGGGGAACACTGAA. Translation gives CASSPPGQAIKGNTE. From start to end, the CDR3 is CASSPPGQAIKGNTEAFF. The chain links TRBV18 to TRBJ1-1; 8 nucleotides align to TRBD1. The DNA ends 3 residues before the CDR3 does, and the rest of the CDR3 is filled in from the germline J gene. Germline assignment: CDR1 KGHSH and CDR2 LQKENI. J gave up 1 base and V 0 bases, and 10 bases lay outside the gene matches. The CDR3 spans 18 residues.

With regard to this clone: The read terminates 3 residues before the CDR3 end, so the remaining end is supplied by the germline J gene. V is TRBV7-3 and J is TRBJ2-3; 7 bases agree with TRBD2. CDR1 SGHTA and CDR2 FQGTGA come from the germline V gene. This CDR3 region has 13 residues. The junction had 3 bases not matched to a gene; V was cut back by 5 bases and J by 4 bases. CDR3 region: CASSPAGADTQYF. The sequenced part of the CDR3 DNA is TGTGCCAGCAGCCCCGCGGGGGCAGATACG.

Concerning this clone: The missing CDR3 end, 3 residues past where the read stops, is filled in from the germline J gene. The rearrangement links TRBV19 to TRBJ1-2, with 7 bases that match TRBD1. Germline V gives CDR1 LNHDA, CDR2 SQIVND (reference sequence). CDR3 size: 13 residues. CDR3 protein: CASSTTGVGDYTF. CDR3 DNA (partial): TGTGCCAGTAGTACCACAGGGGTTGGCGAC.

As to this clone: The read terminates 3 residues before the CDR3 end, so the remaining end is supplied by the germline J gene. J is TRBJ2-1 and V is TRBV20-1; TRBD1 is a possible D gene (5 bases). CDR1 DFQATT and CDR2 SNEGSKA come from the germline V gene (reference sequence). Deletions cut 2 bases from V and 6 bases from J, with 11 bases between. The CDR3 length is 13 residues. The CDR3 sequence: CSARNLGLNEQFF. The part of the CDR3 DNA that was read is TGCAGTGCTAGAAATTTGGGGCTCAATGAG.

In the case of this clone: With the read ending 3 residues before the CDR3 end, the germline J gene is used to fill in that end. This chain joins TRBV29-1 and TRBJ2-5; 7 bases match TRBD2. Germline-derived CDR1 and CDR2 are SQVTM and ANQGSEA. This CDR3 region has 14 residues. V lost 6 bases, J lost 2 bases, and 9 bases stayed unmatched. The CDR3 DNA, read in part, is TGCAGCGTAGGCACGAGCGGGGTTCAAGAGACC. This encodes CSVGTSGVQET. The complete CDR3 protein is CSVGTSGVQETQYF.

With respect to this clone: With the read ending 3 residues before the CDR3 end, the germline J gene is used to fill in that end. V and J are TRBV2 and TRBJ1-5; possibly TRBD1 for D (5 bases). Germline V gives CDR1 SNHLY, CDR2 FYNNEI. The ends were cut back, 3 bases at V and 6 bases at J, with 15 bases in the middle. This CDR3 contains 15 residues. This chain's CDR3 is CASSDVLPQGQPQHF. The part of the CDR3 DNA that was read is TGTGCCAGCAGTGATGTGTTGCCTCAGGGTCAGCCC.

About this clone: The observed sequence ends 3 residues before the CDR3 terminus, with the missing tail filled in from the germline J gene. This chain joins TRBV6-1 and TRBJ2-2; D remains unclear. CDR3 size: 13 residues. Per the germline V gene, CDR1 is MNHNS and CDR2 is SASEGT. Trimming stripped 3 bases from V and 8 bases from J, with 10 bases between. The CDR3 protein is CASSEYMMGELFF. Partial CDR3 DNA: TGTGCCAGCAGTGAGTACATGATGGGGGAG.

As to this clone: The sequence runs out 3 residues before the end of the CDR3; the remainder is reconstructed from the germline J gene. This rearrangement joins TRBV6-1 to TRBJ2-5, with D tentatively TRBD2 (6 bases). V lost 0 bases to trimming and J lost 2 bases, with 10 bases between them. Germline-derived CDR1 and CDR2 are MNHNS and SASEGT. This CDR3 spans 15 amino acids. The DNA read from the CDR3 is TGTGCCAGCAGTGAAGCAACGGGGGAGCAAGAGACC. It is translated as CASSEATGEQET. The entire CDR3 protein is CASSEATGEQETQYF.

Remarks on this clone: The missing CDR3 end, 3 residues past where the read stops, is filled in from the germline J gene. The chain employs TRBV12-3 or TRBV12-4 and TRBJ2-1, with TRBD1 matching over 9 bases. Losses at the gene ends were 4 bases for V and 9 bases for J; bases not matched to a gene: 13. The CDR3 has 16 amino acids. The CDR3 sequence is CASSWGGQGIRIEQFF. Partial CDR3 DNA: TGTGCCAGCAGTTGGGGGGGACAGGGAATACGTATTGAG.

As concerns this clone: The observed sequence ends 3 residues before the CDR3 terminus, with the missing tail filled in from the germline J gene. The gene calls are TRBV6-2 or TRBV6-3 and TRBJ1-3, with unresolved D. V dropped 7 bases and J dropped 0 bases, with 7 bases sitting between them. CDR3 length equals 13 residues. CDR1 is MNHEY, CDR2 SVGEGT, per germline. The part of the CDR3 DNA that was read is TGTGCCAGCAAGCTAAGCTCTGGAAACACC. It encodes CASKLSSGNT. The full CDR3 protein reads CASKLSSGNTIYF.

Regarding this clone: The CDR3 end falls 3 residues outside the read, so it is completed with the germline J gene. This chain joins TRBV6-4 and TRBJ1-1; D is perhaps TRBD1 (5 bases). V shed 2 bases and J shed 0 bases, with 22 bases lying between them. Germline CDR1 reads MRHNA; CDR2 reads SNTAGT. The CDR3 consists of 19 residues. The chain's CDR3 is CASSDPLGGEPEVNTEAFF. The sequenced CDR3 bases are TGTGCCAGCAGTGACCCACTTGGGGGGGAGCCTGAGGTGAACACTGAA.

With regard to this clone: The read finishes 3 residues shy of the CDR3 end, and the germline J gene is used to complete it. V and J are TRBV7-9 and TRBJ1-2; TRBD1 is a possible D gene (5 bases). The V gene's germline CDR1 is SEHNR and CDR2 FQNEAQ (reference sequence). The CDR3 is made up of 13 amino acids. CDR3 amino acids: CASSFAPHRGYTF. The covered CDR3 bases are TGTGCCAGCAGCTTTGCCCCCCACAGGGGC.